The clone carrying this T cell receptor (beta chain) was counted ten times or more. What it binds is not known. The entry originates in a study of CD8 T cells in ankylosing spondylitis. Overall study findings and caveats: Seemingly distinctive of ankylosing spondylitis blood was a TCR beta motif formed by eight highly homologous variants. Significant enrichment of disease-linked clones was reportedly seen in matched ankylosing spondylitis synovial fluid. CD8+ disease-linked clones were present at relatively low frequencies in blood. Reactive arthritis synovial fluid and blood previously showed some of these motif variants.

In making TCR beta libraries, quantitative 5'-RACE with molecular barcodes was used. TCRdb reprocessed the 5' RACE reads with MiXCR, giving one entry per CDR3 protein. Of approximately 520,000 distinct CDR3 sequences in the sample, roughly 5.2% were seen once. The source is a male donor with ankylosing spondylitis. The specimen sequenced was blood, either unsorted or a sorted T cell fraction (not recorded which).

CDR3 sequence: CASSQGIGGGELFF. DNA of the CDR3: TGTGCCAGCAGCCAGGGGATCGGAGGTGGGGAGCTGTTTTTT. The rearrangement uses TRBV3-1 and TRBJ2-2, with D maybe TRBD2 (5 bases). The CDR3 loop spans 14 amino acids. Germline values: CDR1 LGHDT, CDR2 YNNKEL (reference sequence). Trimming removed 3 bases from V and 8 bases from J, with 13 bases in between.